The clone carrying this T cell receptor beta chain was seen just once. Its specificity is unknown. From germline, CDR1 is LGHNT and CDR2 FRNRAP. CDR3 size: 15 residues. Between the trimmed V and J ends, which lost 6 bases and 4 bases, there was a span of 15 bases. These data originate in a study of vaccination effects on CD4 cells after COVID-19. Investigators separated out CD4+ T cells once 10 days of culture had passed. Cultures got half-medium changes with IL-2 on days 3 and 7. The data were produced by immunoSEQ multiplex PCR, yet TCRdb's version contains in-frame clones alone and is incomplete. This sample yields 45,000 to 50,000 clones, of which about 76% are seen a single time; 12% belongs to the top ten.

The source is a human donor who had a prior SARS-CoV-2 infection. Source: CD4+ T cells from PBMCs cultured without peptide, taken before COVID-19 vaccination. This sequence joins TRBV12-5 and TRBJ1-4, with D maybe TRBD1 (6 bases). CDR3 nucleotide sequence: TGTGCTAGTGGCCGAACAGGACAGATTAATGAAAAACTGTTTTTT. This encodes CASGRTGQINEKLFF.